A selection of T cell receptor beta chains follows, all from one sample in a study of T cells in Graves' hyperthyroidism and ophthalmopathy. TCRdb itself ran the multiplex PCR reads through MiXCR, one entry per CDR3 protein. The data contain roughly 800,000 distinct CDR3 sequences, 38% of them singletons. Sequencing used blood. The receptors derive from a young man with Graves' hyperthyroidism. The conserved cysteine and the conserved F or W are not part of the CDR3 here.

V gene: TRBV7-8; J gene: TRBJ1-1; CDR3 length: 12; CDR3 protein: ASSQLRGVAEAF
V gene: TRBV7-9; J gene: TRBJ1-6; CDR3 length: 13; CDR3 protein: ASSTRREGNSPLH
V gene: TRBV19; J gene: TRBJ2-7; CDR3 length: 13; CDR3 protein: ASSHRDRVTYEQY
V gene: TRBV9; J gene: TRBJ1-1; CDR3 length: 11; CDR3 protein: ATLRDWNTEAF
V gene: TRBV4-2; J gene: TRBJ1-6; CDR3 length: 13; CDR3 protein: ASSPPGSDNSPLH
V gene: TRBV24-1; J gene: TRBJ1-2; CDR3 length: 11; CDR3 protein: ATSDPTGTGYT
V gene: TRBV12-3/TRBV12-4; J gene: TRBJ1-2; CDR3 length: 11; CDR3 protein: ASSPGGVGGYT
V gene: TRBV10-3; J gene: TRBJ2-7; CDR3 length: 11; CDR3 protein: AIRVAGSYEQY
V gene: TRBV14; J gene: TRBJ2-7; CDR3 length: 10; CDR3 protein: ASSQLSYEQY
V gene: TRBV25-1; J gene: TRBJ1-1; CDR3 length: 11; CDR3 protein: ASSESAIDEAF
V gene: TRBV4-2; J gene: TRBJ1-5; CDR3 length: 13; CDR3 protein: ASSQDQGSNQPQH
V gene: TRBV29-1; J gene: TRBJ1-1; CDR3 length: 10; CDR3 protein: SHLTGYSEAF
V gene: TRBV5-1; J gene: TRBJ2-6; CDR3 length: 16; CDR3 protein: ASSRDREKFREANVLT
V gene: TRBV12-3/TRBV12-4; J gene: TRBJ1-5; CDR3 length: 12; CDR3 protein: ASSRGQVNQPQH
V gene: TRBV7-8; J gene: TRBJ1-5; CDR3 length: 14; CDR3 protein: ASSPRDPYSNQPQH
V gene: TRBV4-1; J gene: TRBJ2-2; CDR3 length: 9; CDR3 protein: ASSQGRELF
V gene: TRBV5-1; J gene: TRBJ1-1; CDR3 length: 13; CDR3 protein: ASTLAGGLNTEAF
V gene: TRBV19; J gene: TRBJ1-2; CDR3 length: 13; CDR3 protein: ASSDGQGADYGYT
V gene: TRBV20-1; J gene: TRBJ2-7; CDR3 length: 12; CDR3 protein: SATGTSGTYEQY
V gene: TRBV19; J gene: TRBJ1-5; CDR3 length: 12; CDR3 protein: ASSRTSNNQPQH
V gene: TRBV7-9; J gene: TRBJ1-6; CDR3 length: 13; CDR3 protein: ASSLYKGRHSPLH
V gene: TRBV2; J gene: TRBJ1-6; CDR3 length: 11; CDR3 protein: ASSPRNNSPLH
V gene: TRBV12-3/TRBV12-4; J gene: TRBJ1-2; CDR3 length: 13; CDR3 protein: ASSLKVGSLYGYT
V gene: TRBV6-6; J gene: TRBJ1-5; CDR3 length: 12; CDR3 protein: ASSEVTPQQPQH
V gene: TRBV6-5; J gene: TRBJ1-5; CDR3 length: 11; CDR3 protein: ASSRLTDQPQH
V gene: TRBV19; J gene: TRBJ1-5; CDR3 length: 10; CDR3 protein: ATSVLNQPQH
V gene: TRBV5-5; J gene: TRBJ1-5; CDR3 length: 13; CDR3 protein: ASSPVGISNQPQH
V gene: TRBV7-2; J gene: TRBJ2-7; CDR3 length: 11; CDR3 protein: ASSTRDLGEQY
V gene: TRBV20-1; J gene: TRBJ2-7; CDR3 length: 14; CDR3 protein: SAESPTGTSLNEQY
V gene: TRBV5-5; J gene: TRBJ2-7; CDR3 length: 13; CDR3 protein: ASSQGVGSYYEQY
V gene: TRBV9; J gene: TRBJ2-7; CDR3 length: 14; CDR3 protein: ASSQQPGLEPHEQY
V gene: TRBV29-1; J gene: TRBJ1-1; CDR3 length: 11; CDR3 protein: SVARDMNTEAF
V gene: TRBV7-6; J gene: -; CDR3 length: 13; CDR3 protein: ASSQGISGNYEQY
V gene: TRBV20-1; J gene: TRBJ1-6; CDR3 length: 10; CDR3 protein: SARAVASPLH
V gene: TRBV6-5; J gene: TRBJ1-1; CDR3 length: 10; CDR3 protein: ASSPGGAEAF
V gene: TRBV2; J gene: TRBJ2-7; CDR3 length: 9; CDR3 protein: ANIGEDEQY
V gene: TRBV19; J gene: TRBJ1-1; CDR3 length: 12; CDR3 protein: ASTLTGGNTEAF
V gene: TRBV24-1; J gene: TRBJ1-2; CDR3 length: 12; CDR3 protein: ATSETDRDYGYT
V gene: TRBV5-4; J gene: TRBJ2-7; CDR3 length: 13; CDR3 protein: ASSSHGTATYEQY
V gene: TRBV7-9; J gene: TRBJ2-5; CDR3 length: 13; CDR3 protein: ASSLRRDTGETQY
V gene: TRBV7-2; J gene: TRBJ2-5; CDR3 length: 12; CDR3 protein: ASSLVVRQETQY
V gene: TRBV20-1; J gene: TRBJ1-5; CDR3 length: 12; CDR3 protein: SAAGQGLNQPQH
V gene: TRBV7-2; J gene: TRBJ2-7; CDR3 length: 13; CDR3 protein: ASSLAGGRMYEQY
V gene: TRBV2; J gene: TRBJ2-5; CDR3 length: 11; CDR3 protein: ASSPLEGVTQY
V gene: TRBV5-1; J gene: TRBJ1-1; CDR3 length: 11; CDR3 protein: ASSPVSNTEAF
V gene: TRBV15; J gene: TRBJ1-5; CDR3 length: 12; CDR3 protein: ATSTPGSNQPQH
V gene: TRBV5-1; J gene: TRBJ1-1; CDR3 length: 12; CDR3 protein: ASSAGPTNTEAF
V gene: TRBV6-1; J gene: TRBJ1-4; CDR3 length: 12; CDR3 protein: ASGMTRTREKLF
V gene: TRBV6-5; J gene: TRBJ2-7; CDR3 length: 12; CDR3 protein: ASSWQGVSYEQY
V gene: TRBV19; J gene: TRBJ1-1; CDR3 length: 11; CDR3 protein: ASSQTSVTEAF
V gene: TRBV5-6; J gene: TRBJ2-7; CDR3 length: 11; CDR3 protein: ASSKKGPYEQY
V gene: TRBV9; J gene: TRBJ2-7; CDR3 length: 13; CDR3 protein: ASSVEGTGLYEQY
V gene: TRBV19; J gene: TRBJ1-5; CDR3 length: 13; CDR3 protein: ASKEQGAGNQPQH
V gene: TRBV20-1; J gene: TRBJ1-5; CDR3 length: 12; CDR3 protein: SAISSRGGQPQH
V gene: TRBV9; J gene: TRBJ2-2; CDR3 length: 11; CDR3 protein: ASSVAQTGELF